This T cell receptor (beta chain) was retrieved from a study of blood T cell repertoires in COVID-19. Overall study context: Some COVID-19 samples were acute and others convalescent; all came from the United States, Italy and Spain.

The CDR3 extends over 14 amino acids. Germline loops: CDR1 SGHNT, CDR2 YYREEE (reference sequence). Trimming took 0 bases from V and 7 from J, leaving 13 bases between them. In the original workflow: Quantification of nucleated cells was approximated via reference gene primer amplification. Sequencing was performed with immunoSEQ multiplex PCR; in TCRdb, only in-frame clones are kept and a portion is missing. The DNA gave D and trimming, while V, J and clone size come from that table. The sample yields over 25,000 clones, about 88% seen once. The material sequenced was peripheral blood. The receptor comes from a man aged 70-80 years with active or convalescent COVID-19. The V and J genes are TRBV5-4 and TRBJ1-2; tentative D call: TRBD1 (5 bases). In DNA, the CDR3 is TGTGCCAGCAGCTTGGCCCTTGGGGGGGGTGGCTACACCTTC. It yields the protein CASSLALGGGGYTF.